The rows below give T cell receptor beta chains drawn from one sample of a study of early T cells in non-severe SARS-CoV-2 infection. TCRdb independently ran MiXCR on the 5' RACE reads; one entry per CDR3 protein. The sample lists 63,000 or so distinct CDR3 sequences; over 10% were seen once. Sequences were derived from whole blood, sampled at baseline. The receptors come from an adult who was a healthcare worker with PCR-confirmed SARS-CoV-2 infection or an uninfected control (not recorded which). The CDR3 runs from the conserved cysteine through the conserved F or W. Fields, in order: D gene, V gene, clone size, J gene, CDR3 DNA, CDR3 protein. D genes are given only for firm matches. Expanded clones are given a class, and other clones once, few, many or no size at all.

>-|TRBV18|many|TRBJ1-2
TGTGCCAGCTCACCACCGCATGGTACACACCGGGCTTTTTCGGGGGCCCAAAACTATGGCTACACCTTC
CASSPPHGTHRAFSGAQNYGYTF
>-|TRBV21-1|-|TRBJ2-7
TGTGCCAGCAGCACTCACAGGGGGCGTAGGTACGAGCAGTACTTC
CASSTHRGRRYEQYF
>-|TRBV6-1|-|TRBJ2-1
TGTGCCAGCAGACGGGGGTCGGGTGATGAGCAGTTCTTC
CASRRGSGDEQFF
>-|TRBV13|-|TRBJ1-6
TGTGCCAGCAGTGACGCGGGGAGCTCCTATAATTCACCCCTCCACTTT
CASSDAGSSYNSPLHF
>-|TRBV7-2|-|TRBJ2-3
TGTGCCAGCAGCTTCGGGGCGGCCTCAAGGGCAGATACGCAGTATTTT
CASSFGAASRADTQYF
>TRBD1|TRBV29-1|few|TRBJ2-7
TGCAGCGTATGCCGGGGACAGGGCGCCGAGCAGTACTTC
CSVCRGQGAEQYF
>TRBD1|TRBV5-6|many|TRBJ1-2
TGTGCCAGCAGGGGGGACAGGCGAAATGGCTACACCTTC
CASRGDRRNGYTF
>-|TRBV2|many|TRBJ2-1
TGTGCCAGCAGGAGGAACAATGAGCAGTTCTTC
CASRRNNEQFF
>-|TRBV7-2|-|TRBJ2-3
TGTGCCAGCAGCTTAGAAGTGAGGGGTACTAGCACAGATACGCAGTATTTT
CASSLEVRGTSTDTQYF
>TRBD2|TRBV10-3|few|TRBJ2-7
TGTGCCATCAGTGACCCCAGACTAGCGCCCACGGGCGAGCAGTACTTC
CAISDPRLAPTGEQYF
>TRBD2|TRBV9|many|TRBJ2-1
TGTGCCAGCAGCGTAGCGGTAGCGGGGGGCACGCAGTTCTTC
CASSVAVAGGTQFF
>-|TRBV10-3|few|TRBJ2-3
TGTGCCATCAGTGAGTCGGTGGGGGAGGAAACGCAGTATTTT
CAISESVGEETQYF
>TRBD2|TRBV5-4|few|TRBJ2-3
TGTGCCAGCAGCTTGGCAGGAGCGGGAGGCCTCACAGATACGCAGTATTTT
CASSLAGAGGLTDTQYF
>-|TRBV7-2|-|TRBJ1-1
TGTGCCAGCAGCTTACGAGGCCGGAACACTGAAGCTTTCTTT
CASSLRGRNTEAFF
>-|TRBV9|few|TRBJ2-2
TGTGCCAGCAGCGCCCACGTGGGCCCCGGGGAGCTGTTTTTT
CASSAHVGPGELFF
>TRBD2|TRBV30|many|TRBJ2-1
TGTGCCTGCCCCCCGGCTAGCGGGGGGTCTAATGAGCAGTTCTTC
CACPPASGGSNEQFF
>-|TRBV7-7|many|TRBJ2-3
TGTGCTAGCAGCTCCTCTAGCACAGATACGCAGTATTTT
CASSSSSTDTQYF
>-|TRBV4-2|many|TRBJ1-2
TGTGCCAGCAGGGCGGGACTGACGTCTAACTATGGCTACACCTTC
CASRAGLTSNYGYTF
>-|TRBV5-1|few|TRBJ2-3
TGCGCCAGCAGCTCAGGACCCACAGATACGCAGTATTTT
CASSSGPTDTQYF
>-|TRBV7-3|-|TRBJ1-5
TGTGCCAGCAGCCAATCCTTCGGGGGGAGCAATCAGCCCCAGCATTTT
CASSQSFGGSNQPQHF
>-|TRBV14|-|TRBJ2-1
TGTGCCAGCAGCCAAAGGCCAGGAGGGCCCTCTGGCAATGAGCAGTTCTTC
CASSQRPGGPSGNEQFF
>-|TRBV9|many|TRBJ1-6
TGTGCCAGCAGTTTGGGGTCCGGGACCGCCGATTCACCCCTCCACTTT
CASSLGSGTADSPLHF
>-|TRBV6-2/TRBV6-3|-|TRBJ2-3
TGTGCCAGCAGTTTCAGAGCCGGCGACACAGATACGCAGTATTTT
CASSFRAGDTDTQYF
>-|TRBV12-3/TRBV12-4|-|TRBJ1-2
TGTGCCAGCAGTCCTCTGGGTTTCTCTAACTATGGCTACACCTTC
CASSPLGFSNYGYTF
>TRBD2|TRBV6-5|few|TRBJ2-1
TGTGCCAGCAAACTAGCGGGAGGACGGAATGAGCAGTTCTTC
CASKLAGGRNEQFF
>-|TRBV12-3/TRBV12-4|many|TRBJ1-6
TGTGCCAGCAGTTTATCAGGCATTAGTATGGATTCACCCCTCCACTTT
CASSLSGISMDSPLHF
>-|TRBV4-2|many|TRBJ2-7
TGTGCCAGCAGCCAAGTGGTAGGAGGGGGCTCCTATTCCGAGCAGTACTTC
CASSQVVGGGSYSEQYF
>TRBD1|TRBV28|-|TRBJ2-3
TGTGCCAGCAGTGAGGACAGGGGCACAGATACGCAGTATTTT
CASSEDRGTDTQYF
>TRBD2|TRBV12-3/TRBV12-4|few|TRBJ2-3
TGTGCCAGCAGTTCGGGCGGGAGGCTTACAGATACGCAGTATTTT
CASSSGGRLTDTQYF
>-|TRBV7-9|few|TRBJ2-3
TGTGCCAGCAGCTTAGGAGACAGGCAAAGCACAGATACGCAGTATTTT
CASSLGDRQSTDTQYF
>-|TRBV11-1|few|TRBJ2-1
TGTGCCAGCAGCTTAGGGTCGGAGGGCCCGTCGCGAGAGCAGTTCTTC
CASSLGSEGPSREQFF
>-|TRBV2|-|TRBJ2-2
TGTGCCAGCAGGCTAGACTCCGCGAACACCGGGGAGCTGTTTTTT
CASRLDSANTGELFF
>TRBD2|TRBV7-8|few|TRBJ2-5
TGTGCCAGCAGCTTAGGAGGGACTAGCGCCGAGACCCAGTACTTC
CASSLGGTSAETQYF
>TRBD1|TRBV7-9|few|TRBJ2-3
TGTGCCAGCAGCTCACAGGGGGAAGATACGCAGTATTTT
CASSSQGEDTQYF
>-|TRBV7-2|many|TRBJ1-2
TGTGCCAGCAGCTTATTGGGGAATGGCTACACCTTC
CASSLLGNGYTF
>TRBD1|TRBV5-1|many|TRBJ2-2
TGCGCCAGCAGCACGGCAGGGGGCATTGCCGGGGAGCTGTTTTTT
CASSTAGGIAGELFF
>-|TRBV20-1|few|TRBJ2-7
TGCAGTGCTAGAGATGGGGGGGCGGCTACCTACGAGCAGTACTTC
CSARDGGAATYEQYF
>TRBD2|TRBV7-8|-|TRBJ2-2
TGTGCCAGCAGCCTAGAGCGGGGTCCCCCGGGGGCCGGGGAGCTGTTTTTT
CASSLERGPPGAGELFF
>TRBD1|TRBV5-1|few|TRBJ2-5
TGCGCCAGCAGCTCCCCAGGGGGAGAGACCCAGTACTTC
CASSSPGGETQYF
>TRBD2|TRBV5-4|-|TRBJ2-3
TGTGCCAGCAGCACCTCCCGCAGCGGGAGGCTAGCAGATACGCAGTATTTT
CASSTSRSGRLADTQYF
>TRBD2|TRBV12-3/TRBV12-4|-|TRBJ2-2
TGTGCCAGCAGACCGCTAGCGGGAGTAAACGGGGAGCTGTTTTTT
CASRPLAGVNGELFF
>-|TRBV6-2/TRBV6-3|-|TRBJ1-5
TGTGCCAGCAGTTACTCGATCCTTCTCGACACCGATAGCAATCAGCCCCAGCATTTT
CASSYSILLDTDSNQPQHF
>-|TRBV7-2|few|TRBJ2-7
TGTGCCAGCAGCTCCACCTCCTACGAGCAGTACTTC
CASSSTSYEQYF